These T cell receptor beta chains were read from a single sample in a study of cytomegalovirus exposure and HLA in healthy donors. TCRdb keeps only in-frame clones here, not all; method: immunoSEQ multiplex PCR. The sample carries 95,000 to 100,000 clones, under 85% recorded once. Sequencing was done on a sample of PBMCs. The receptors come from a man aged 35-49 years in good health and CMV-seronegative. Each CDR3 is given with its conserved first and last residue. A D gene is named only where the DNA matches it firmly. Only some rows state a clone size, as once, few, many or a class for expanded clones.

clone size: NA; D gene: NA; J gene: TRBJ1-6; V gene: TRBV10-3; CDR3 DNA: TGTGCCATCAGTGCCGTGCAGAATTCACCCCTCCACTTT; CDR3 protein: CAISAVQNSPLHF
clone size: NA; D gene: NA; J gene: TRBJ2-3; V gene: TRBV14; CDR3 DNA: TGTGCCAGCAGCCACCGGTGGACAGATACGCAGTATTTT; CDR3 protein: CASSHRWTDTQYF
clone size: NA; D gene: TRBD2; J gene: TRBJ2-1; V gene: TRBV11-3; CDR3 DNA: TGTGCCAGCAGCTTAGAACTAGCGGGCTACAATGAGCAGTTCTTC; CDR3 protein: CASSLELAGYNEQFF
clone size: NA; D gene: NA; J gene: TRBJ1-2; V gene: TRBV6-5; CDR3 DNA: TGTGCCAGCAGTTACGCCGGGGTCAAAGAATCCCATGGCTACACCTTC; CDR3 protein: CASSYAGVKESHGYTF
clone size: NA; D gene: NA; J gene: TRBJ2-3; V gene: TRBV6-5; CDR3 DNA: TGTGCCAGCAGTCAGCAGGGCCTCACAGATACGCAGTATTTT; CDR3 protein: CASSQQGLTDTQYF
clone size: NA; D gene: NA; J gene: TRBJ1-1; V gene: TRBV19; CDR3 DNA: TGTGCCAGTAGTTTCACAGGGATTACCACTGAAGCTTTCTTT; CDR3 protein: CASSFTGITTEAFF
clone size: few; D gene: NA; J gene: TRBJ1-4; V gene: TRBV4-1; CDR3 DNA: TGCGCCAGCAGCCAAGATGACAGGAACCCACCTAATGAAAAACTGTTTTTT; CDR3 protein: CASSQDDRNPPNEKLFF
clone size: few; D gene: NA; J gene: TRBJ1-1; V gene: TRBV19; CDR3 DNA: TGTGCCAGTGCTGACATGAGGGACACTGAAGCTTTCTTT; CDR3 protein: CASADMRDTEAFF
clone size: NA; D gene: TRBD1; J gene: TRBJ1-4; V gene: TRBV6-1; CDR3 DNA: TGTGCCAGCAGTGTACAAGCCCGACAGGGGGCGTATGAAAAACTGTTTTTT; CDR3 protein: CASSVQARQGAYEKLFF
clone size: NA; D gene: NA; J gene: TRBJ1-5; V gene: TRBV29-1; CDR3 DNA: TGCAGCGTTAGAGCAGGGGATCAGCCCCAGCATTTT; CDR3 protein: CSVRAGDQPQHF
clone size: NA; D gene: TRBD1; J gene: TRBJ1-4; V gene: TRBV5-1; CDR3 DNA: TGCGCCAGCAGCAGGGACAGCCTAACTAATGAAAAACTGTTTTTT; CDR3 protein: CASSRDSLTNEKLFF
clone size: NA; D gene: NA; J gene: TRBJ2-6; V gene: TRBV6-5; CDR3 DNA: TGTGCCAGCAGTGGAGGGGAGGCTGGGGCCAACGTCCTGACTTTC; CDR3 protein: CASSGGEAGANVLTF
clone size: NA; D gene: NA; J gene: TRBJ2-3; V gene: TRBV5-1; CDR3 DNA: TGCGCCAGCAGCTTGGCCGGACAGACCACAGATACGCAGTATTTT; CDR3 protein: CASSLAGQTTDTQYF
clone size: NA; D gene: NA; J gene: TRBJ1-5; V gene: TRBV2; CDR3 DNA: TGTGCCAGCAGTGGACAGCCCAATCAGCCCCAGCATTTT; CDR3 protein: CASSGQPNQPQHF
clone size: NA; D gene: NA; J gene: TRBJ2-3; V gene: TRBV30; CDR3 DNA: TGTGCCTGGACGATGGGCGCAGATACGCAGTATTTT; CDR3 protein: CAWTMGADTQYF
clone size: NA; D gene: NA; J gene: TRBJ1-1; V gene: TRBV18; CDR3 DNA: TGTGCCAGCTCATTACAGGTGAACACTGAAGCTTTCTTT; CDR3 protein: CASSLQVNTEAFF
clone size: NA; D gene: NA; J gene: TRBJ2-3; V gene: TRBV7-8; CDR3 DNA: TGTGCCAGCAGCTTGGGTAGCCCCGATACGCAGTATTTT; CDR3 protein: CASSLGSPDTQYF
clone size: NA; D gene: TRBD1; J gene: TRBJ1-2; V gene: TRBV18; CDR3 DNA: TGTGCCAGCTCACCCGGACAGGGGGCGGATGGCTACACCTTC; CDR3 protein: CASSPGQGADGYTF
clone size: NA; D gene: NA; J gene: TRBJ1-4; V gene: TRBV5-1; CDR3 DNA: TGCGCCAGCAGCTTGGGTGTGGGGCGGACTAATGAAAAACTGTTTTTT; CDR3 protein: CASSLGVGRTNEKLFF
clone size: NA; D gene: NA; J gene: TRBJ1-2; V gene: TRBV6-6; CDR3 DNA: TGTGCCAGCGTCGGGGGAAGGAACTATGGCTACACCTTC; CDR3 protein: CASVGGRNYGYTF
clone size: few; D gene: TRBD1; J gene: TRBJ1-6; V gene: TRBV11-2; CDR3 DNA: TGTGCCAGCAGCCCCGGACAGGGCCGGGGGAATTCACCCCTCCACTTT; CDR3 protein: CASSPGQGRGNSPLHF
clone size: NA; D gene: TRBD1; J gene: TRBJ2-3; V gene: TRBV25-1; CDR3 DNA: TGTGCCAGCAGTGAATACACAGGGGGCTCAGATACGCAGTATTTT; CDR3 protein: CASSEYTGGSDTQYF
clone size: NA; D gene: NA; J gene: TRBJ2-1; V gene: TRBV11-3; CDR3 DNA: TGTGCCAGCAGCACTGGACTCATTACCTACAATGAGCAGTTCTTC; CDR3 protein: CASSTGLITYNEQFF
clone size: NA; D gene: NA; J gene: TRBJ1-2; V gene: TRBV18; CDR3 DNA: TGTGCCAGCTCACCCGGGGAGGGGATCTATGGCTACACCTTC; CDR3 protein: CASSPGEGIYGYTF
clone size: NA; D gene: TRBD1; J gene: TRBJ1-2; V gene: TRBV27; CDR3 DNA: TGTGCCAGCAGCCCAGGGGACAGGGAGGGCTATGGCTACACCTTC; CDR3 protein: CASSPGDREGYGYTF
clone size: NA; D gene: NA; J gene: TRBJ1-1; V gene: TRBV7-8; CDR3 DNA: TGTGCCAGCAGCTTAGTACAGGTGAACACTGAAGCTTTCTTT; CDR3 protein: CASSLVQVNTEAFF
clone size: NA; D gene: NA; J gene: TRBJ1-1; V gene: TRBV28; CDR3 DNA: TGTGCCAGCCTATACCCGGGGACTGAAGCTTTCTTT; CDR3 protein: CASLYPGTEAFF
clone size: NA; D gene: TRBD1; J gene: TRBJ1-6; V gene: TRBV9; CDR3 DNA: TGTGCCAGCAGCGGACAGGGTTCACCCCTCCACTTT; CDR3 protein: CASSGQGSPLHF
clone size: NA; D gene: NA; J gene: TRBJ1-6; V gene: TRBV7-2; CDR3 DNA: TGTGCCAGCAGCTTTAGGGGACTCTATAATTCACCCCTCCACTTT; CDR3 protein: CASSFRGLYNSPLHF
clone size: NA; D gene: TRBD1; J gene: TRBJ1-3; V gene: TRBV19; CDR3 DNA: TGTGCCAGTAGTCACAGGGGTAGAGGAAACACCATATATTTT; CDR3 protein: CASSHRGRGNTIYF
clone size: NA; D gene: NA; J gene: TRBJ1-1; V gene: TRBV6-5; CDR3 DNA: TGTGCCAGCAGAAGCGCCAGGGGCACGAGCACTGAAGCTTTCTTT; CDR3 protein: CASRSARGTSTEAFF
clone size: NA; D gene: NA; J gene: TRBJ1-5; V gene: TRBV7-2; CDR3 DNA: TGTGCCAGCAGCGTAGTGGGAGGGAGCAATCAGCCCCAGCATTTT; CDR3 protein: CASSVVGGSNQPQHF
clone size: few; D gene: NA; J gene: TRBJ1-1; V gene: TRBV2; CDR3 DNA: TGTGCCAGCAGTCCGGGACAAGGGGCTTTCTTT; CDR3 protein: CASSPGQGAFF
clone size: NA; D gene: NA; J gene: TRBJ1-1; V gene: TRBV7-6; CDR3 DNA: TGTGCCAGTGCTAACAGGAACACTGAAGCTTTCTTT; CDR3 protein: CASANRNTEAFF
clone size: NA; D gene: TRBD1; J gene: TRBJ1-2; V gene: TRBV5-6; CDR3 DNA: TGTGCCAGCAGCTGGGGACAGCCGATCTATGGCTACACCTTC; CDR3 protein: CASSWGQPIYGYTF
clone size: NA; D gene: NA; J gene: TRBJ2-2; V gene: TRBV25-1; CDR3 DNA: TGTGCCAGCAGTGAGTTAACAGGGATAAGAACCGGGGAGCTGTTTTTT; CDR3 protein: CASSELTGIRTGELFF
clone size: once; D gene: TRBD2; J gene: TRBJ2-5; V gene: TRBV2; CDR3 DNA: TGTGCCACCGGGCGACTAGCGGGGGGGCAAGAGACCCAGTACTTC; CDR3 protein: CATGRLAGGQETQYF
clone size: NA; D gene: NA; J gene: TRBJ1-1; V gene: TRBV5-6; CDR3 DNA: TGTGCCAGCAGCTTAAAGGGGGAAGCTTTCTTT; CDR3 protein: CASSLKGEAFF
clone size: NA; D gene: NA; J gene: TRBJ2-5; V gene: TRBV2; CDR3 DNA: TGTGCCAGCAGTGGTACAGGGCTCGGGGAAGAGACCCAGTACTTC; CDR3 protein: CASSGTGLGEETQYF
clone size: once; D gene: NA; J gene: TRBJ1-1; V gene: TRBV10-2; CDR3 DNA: TGCGCCAGCTCAGACAGGAACACTGAAGCTTTCTTT; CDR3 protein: CASSDRNTEAFF
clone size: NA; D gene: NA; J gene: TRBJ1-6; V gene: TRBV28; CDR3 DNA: TGTGCCAGCAGTTTGGGCCCGCCGGGAAGCTCCTATAATTCACCCCTCCACTTT; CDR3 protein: CASSLGPPGSSYNSPLHF
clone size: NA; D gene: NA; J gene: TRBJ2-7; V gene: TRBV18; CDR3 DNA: TGTGCCAGCTCACCATGGGTAGGGGACGAGCAGTACTTC; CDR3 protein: CASSPWVGDEQYF
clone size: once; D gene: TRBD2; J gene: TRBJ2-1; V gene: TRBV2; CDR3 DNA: TGTGCCAGCGCACTAGCGGGGGCCTACAATGAGCAGTTCTTC; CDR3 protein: CASALAGAYNEQFF
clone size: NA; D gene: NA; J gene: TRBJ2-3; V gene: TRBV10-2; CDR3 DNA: TGCGCCAGCAGTGAGACAGGGATATCAGATACGCAGTATTTT; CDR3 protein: CASSETGISDTQYF
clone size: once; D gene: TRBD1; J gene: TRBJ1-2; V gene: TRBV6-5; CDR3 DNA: TGTGCCAGCACCGACGAGGTCAGGGGGCGCACAGGCTACACCTTC; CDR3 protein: CASTDEVRGRTGYTF
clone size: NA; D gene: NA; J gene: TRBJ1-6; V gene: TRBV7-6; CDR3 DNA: TGTGCCAGCAGCTTGACAGCAAATTCACCCCTCCACTTT; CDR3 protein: CASSLTANSPLHF
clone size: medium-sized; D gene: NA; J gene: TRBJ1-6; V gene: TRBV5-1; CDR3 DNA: TGCGCCAGCAGCTTGGACAGGGCCTATAATTCACCCCTCCACTTT; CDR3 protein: CASSLDRAYNSPLHF
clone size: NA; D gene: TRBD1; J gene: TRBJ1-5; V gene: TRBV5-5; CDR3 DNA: TGTGCCAGCAGCTTACAGGGGGCGCGGGGCAATCAGCCCCAGCATTTT; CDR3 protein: CASSLQGARGNQPQHF
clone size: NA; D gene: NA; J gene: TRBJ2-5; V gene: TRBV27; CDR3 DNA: TGTGCCAGCAGAACCGGGACTTCTCAAGAGACCCAGTACTTC; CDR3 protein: CASRTGTSQETQYF
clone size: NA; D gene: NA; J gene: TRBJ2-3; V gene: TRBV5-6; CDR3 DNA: TGTGCCAGCAGCTTGGGTCGTGGCACAGATACGCAGTATTTT; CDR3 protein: CASSLGRGTDTQYF
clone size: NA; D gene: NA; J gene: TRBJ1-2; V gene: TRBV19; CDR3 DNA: TGTGCCGTGAGGCCAACACCCAACTATGGCTACACCTTC; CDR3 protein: CAVRPTPNYGYTF
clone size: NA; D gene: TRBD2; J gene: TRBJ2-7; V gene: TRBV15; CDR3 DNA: TGTGCCACCAGCAGAGAGGATTTGGGACTAGGAACCTACGAGCAGTACTTC; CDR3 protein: CATSREDLGLGTYEQYF
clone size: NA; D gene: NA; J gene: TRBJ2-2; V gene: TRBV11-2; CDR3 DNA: TGTGCCGGGGGGGCGCCGAACACCGGGGAGCTGTTTTTT; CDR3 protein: CAGGAPNTGELFF
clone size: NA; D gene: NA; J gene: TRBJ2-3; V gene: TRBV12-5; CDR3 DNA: TGTGCTAGTGGTTTATCCGGGGTTGCAGATACGCAGTATTTT; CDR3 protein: CASGLSGVADTQYF
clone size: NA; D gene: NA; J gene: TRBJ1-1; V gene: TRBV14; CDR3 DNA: TGTGCCAGCAGCCAACTAGCTGGGAACACTGAAGCTTTCTTT; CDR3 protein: CASSQLAGNTEAFF
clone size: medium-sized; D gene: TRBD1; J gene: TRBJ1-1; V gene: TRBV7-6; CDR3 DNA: TGTGCCAGCAGCGGACAGGGGGCAAACACTGAAGCTTTCTTT; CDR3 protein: CASSGQGANTEAFF
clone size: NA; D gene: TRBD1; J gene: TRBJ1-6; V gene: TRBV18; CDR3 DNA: TGTGCCAGCTCACCCAGGGGGGAACTTTCACCCCTCCACTTT; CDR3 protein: CASSPRGELSPLHF